This TCR beta chain originates from a study of T cell responses to AZD1222 COVID-19 vaccine. Germline CDR1 is KGHDR and CDR2 is SFDVKD. The CDR3 covers 16 residues. V gave up 4 bases and J gave up 9 bases, with 20 bases separating them. Method: immunoSEQ multiplex PCR; TCRdb's copy keeps in-frame clones and lacks some. The sample holds some 130,000 clones, approximately 86% seen once. This chain connects TRBV24-1 to TRBJ2-2, with D maybe TRBD1 (6 bases). The source of this sequence is an adult who received the AZD1222 COVID-19 vaccine. The sequencing here drew on peripheral blood, taken 28 days after the second AZD1222 dose. The CDR3 protein is CATSDVNYQGNRELFF. DNA for the CDR3: TGTGCCACCAGTGACGTGAACTATCAGGGGAATCGGGAGCTGTTTTTT.